This passage covers 19 T cell receptor beta chains from one sample sequenced in a study of shared clonotypes between healthy human individuals. This table comes from immunoSEQ multiplex PCR, and its TCRdb copy is limited to in-frame clones, with some not included. The table shows about 530,000 clones, with 90% to 97% occurring only once. The sample comprised naive CD4+ T cells sorted from blood. Subset meaning: CD45RA+ positively selected. Source of these receptors: a woman in her thirties in good health.

This chain uses TRBV10-2 with TRBJ2-7; no firm D call. Germline CDR1 is WSHSY and CDR2 is SAAADI. V was clipped by 4 bases and J by 3 bases, with 13 bases between them. This CDR3 is 14 amino acids long. The CDR3: CASSVGPRSYEQYF. CDR3 sequence (DNA): TGCGCCAGCAGTGTCGGGCCCCGAAGCTACGAGCAGTACTTC.

The chain has TRBV28 and TRBJ1-2; 9 positions agree with TRBD1. Looked up from germline, CDR1 is MDHEN and CDR2 is SYDVKM. Trimming took 4 bases from V and 4 from J; bases not matched to a gene: 7. This CDR3 is built from 15 residues. Here the CDR3 DNA reads TGTGCCAGCAGTTCCGGGACAGGGTGGACCTATGGCTACACCTTC. Protein sequence: CASSSGTGWTYGYTF.

The chain has TRBV19 and TRBJ1-1; D is ambiguous. Germline CDR1 LNHDA, CDR2 SQIVND (reference sequence). The CDR3 consists of 13 residues. Trimming cost V 5 bases and J 8 bases, with 15 bases left between them. The CDR3 loop is CASSVNWVGEAFF. The CDR3 DNA sequence: TGTGCCAGTAGTGTAAACTGGGTCGGGGAAGCTTTCTTT.

The chain joins TRBV19 to TRBJ1-1; a weak D match, TRBD1 (5 bases). This CDR3 has 15 amino acids. Germline CDR1 is LNHDA and CDR2 is SQIVND (reference sequence). Trimming pared 3 bases from V and 7 bases from J, leaving 18 bases between. For the CDR3, the DNA is TGTGCCAGTAGTATTACTCGACAGCAAGCAGGTGAAGCTTTCTTT. Its protein product is CASSITRQQAGEAFF. Full variable domain (rest looked up from reference TRBV19 and TRBJ1-1): DGGITQSPKYLFRKEGQNVTLSCEQNLNHDAMYWYRQDPGQGLRLIYYSQIVNDFQKGDIAEGYSVSREKKESFPLTVTSAQKNPTAFYLCASSITRQQAGEAFFGQGTRLTVV.

V usage is TRBV7-6 and J usage is TRBJ1-5; TRBD1 matches at 8 bases. Germline V gene data show CDR1 as SGHVS and CDR2 as FNYEAQ. J gave up 6 bases and V 4 bases, and 8 bases lay outside the gene matches. The CDR3 runs 15 residues. CDR3 DNA sequence: TGTGCCAGCAGCTCACAGGGGGGGGCGGGTCAGCCCCAGCATTTT. Protein: CASSSQGGAGQPQHF.

V is TRBV7-9 and J is TRBJ1-2; D gene ambiguous. The CDR3 is 16 residues long. V was cut by 5 bases and J by 0 bases, with 16 bases left in between. In germline, CDR1 is SEHNR, CDR2 FQNEAQ (reference sequence). In DNA form, the CDR3 reads TGTGCCAGCAGCCCCAGTTGGTGGCAGCCTAACTATGGCTACACCTTC. The encoded protein is CASSPSWWQPNYGYTF.

The rearrangement uses TRBV5-6 and TRBJ2-7; D is unresolved. The V gene's germline CDR1 is SGHDT and CDR2 YYEEEE. CDR3 size: 14 residues. The V and J ends lost 1 base and 5 bases respectively, with 13 bases between them. This CDR3 reads CASSLPPDGHEQYF. In DNA, the CDR3 is TGTGCCAGCAGCTTGCCCCCCGACGGCCACGAGCAGTACTTC.

The genes are TRBV18 and TRBJ1-1, with a weak D call TRBD1 (5 bases). The CDR3 covers 12 residues. Germline V gene sequence: CDR1 KGHSH, CDR2 LQKENI. V lost 3 bases to trimming and J lost 10 bases, with 12 bases between them. The CDR3 nucleotides read TGTGCCAGCTCACCTGGATCCGGGGCAGCTTTCTTT. Translation gives CASSPGSGAAFF.

This sequence joins TRBV5-1 and TRBJ2-3; 11 nucleotides line up with TRBD2. Germline lookup yields CDR1 SGHRS and CDR2 YFSETQ. J lost 6 bases, V lost 5 bases, and 11 bases had no gene match. This CDR3 is built from 16 residues. The CDR3, as DNA: TGCGCCAGCAGTCGTAATAGCGGGAGGGGCGCGGATACGCAGTATTTT. This translates into CASSRNSGRGADTQYF.

Comments on this clone: The junction does not match germline at one end; this may be a read error. The chain employs TRBV11-2 and TRBJ2-5; the D gene could be TRBD1 or TRBD2 (5 bases each). Germline V CDR1 and CDR2: SGHAT, FQNNGV. The CDR3 totals 15 residues. CDR3 sequence reads: CASSLNGRDQETQYF. In DNA, the CDR3 is TGTGCCAGCAGTTTAAACGGAAGGGACCAGGAGACCCAGTACTTC.

The chain has TRBV7-8 and TRBJ2-7, with D possibly being TRBD2 (6 bases). The V gene's germline CDR1 is SGHVS and CDR2 FQNEAQ. Trimming removed 2 bases from V and 3 bases from J, with 17 bases in between. The CDR3 has 16 residues. CDR3 bases: TGTGCCAGCAGCTTACCCGGAGCTGGGACTCTCTACGAGCAGTACTTC. This codes for CASSLPGAGTLYEQYF. Combining the CDR3 with reference TRBV7-8 and TRBJ2-7 gives the whole variable domain GAGVSQSPRYKVAKRGQDVALRCDPISGHVSLFWYQQALGQGPEFLTYFQNEAQLDKSGLPSDRFFAERPEGSVSTLKIQRTQQEDSAVYLCASSLPGAGTLYEQYFGPGTRLTVT.

Details on this clone: Mismatch with germline at one junction end may stem from a read error. The chain links TRBV27 to TRBJ2-7; 7 bases line up with TRBD1. CDR3 size: 15 residues. CDR1 and CDR2 from the germline V gene are MNHEY and SMNVEV (reference sequence). CDR3 bases: TGTGCCAGCAGTCTATCTTCGGGACAGAGCTACGAGCAGTACTTC. It yields the protein CASSLSSGQSYEQYF.

The chain links TRBV6-5 to TRBJ2-1; D gene uncertain. The CDR3 totals 13 residues. Trimming removed 4 bases from V and 6 bases from J, with 10 bases in between. Germline-derived CDR1 and CDR2 are MNHEY and SVGAGI. This CDR3 reads CASSSANSNEQFF. The CDR3 nucleotides read TGTGCCAGCAGTTCGGCCAATAGCAATGAGCAGTTCTTC.

This sequence joins TRBV5-1 and TRBJ2-3; perhaps TRBD1 as D (5 bases). Germline-derived CDR1 and CDR2 are SGHRS and YFSETQ. CDR3 length: 15 residues. Trimming pared 0 bases from V and 10 bases from J, leaving 18 bases between. CDR3 in amino acids: CASSLGSQGTIAQYF. The CDR3 DNA is TGCGCCAGCAGCTTGGGTTCTCAGGGTACCATCGCGCAGTATTTT.

The rearrangement joins TRBV28 to TRBJ2-3; 7 bases match TRBD2. The CDR3 contains 16 residues. The ends lost 3 bases at V and 4 bases at J; junction bases unmatched: 10. In germline, CDR1 is MDHEN, CDR2 SYDVKM. CDR3 coding DNA: TGTGCCAGCAGTTTCGCCTGGACTAGTCCAGCAGATACGCAGTATTTT. This translates into CASSFAWTSPADTQYF.

This chain links TRBV11-2 with TRBJ2-5, with 8 bases identical to TRBD2. TRBJ2-7 matches the DNA end more closely, so the J call is doubtful. The CDR3 runs 14 residues. Per the germline V gene, CDR1 is SGHAT and CDR2 is FQNNGV. The CDR3 DNA reads as TGTGCCAGCAGCTCGGGACTAGTTGGCTACGAGCAGTACTTC. As protein: CASSSGLVGYEQYF.

V usage is TRBV20-1 and J usage is TRBJ1-2; D ambiguous. The CDR3 runs to 11 residues. Trimming shortened V by 6 bases and J by 8 bases, and 13 bases separated the two germline ends. Germline V gene sequence: CDR1 DFQATT, CDR2 SNEGSKA (reference sequence). CDR3 DNA sequence: TGCAGTGCGCGCCGGGAATTGGGCTACACCTTC. Amino acids: CSARRELGYTF.

The gene calls are TRBV7-2 and TRBJ2-1, with 8 positions matching TRBD2. The CDR3 totals 15 residues. Germline assignment: CDR1 SGHTA and CDR2 FQGNSA. The ends lost 5 bases at V and 0 bases at J; junction bases unmatched: 3. The CDR3 nucleotides are TGTGCCAGCAGCCCAAGCGGGGGCTCCTACAATGAGCAGTTCTTC. As protein: CASSPSGGSYNEQFF.

V and J are TRBV28 and TRBJ2-7; the match to TRBD2 covers 7 bases. Germline V gene sequence: CDR1 MDHEN, CDR2 SYDVKM. V dropped 8 bases and J dropped 0; count of bases not matched to a gene: 7. The CDR3 runs 14 residues. CDR3 amino acids: CASRMGGSSYEQYF. Here the CDR3 DNA reads TGTGCCAGCCGCATGGGAGGGAGCTCCTACGAGCAGTACTTC.